This T cell receptor (beta chain) emerged from a study of OX40 agonist ivuxolimab in advanced cancers. Overall study context: Participants could have had prior anti-PD-1, anti-PD-L1 or anti-CTLA-4 therapy, and around 43% had some.

Clones were read by immunoSEQ multiplex PCR, and TCRdb kept only the in-frame ones, dropping some. The data show around 7,000 clones, approximately 80% seen once. A few counts support this clone. Germline V gene lookup returns CDR1 LNHNV and CDR2 YYDKDF (reference sequence). V gave up 4 bases and J gave up 2 bases; unmatched junction bases: 9. This CDR3 is 17 amino acids long. V usage is TRBV15 and J usage is TRBJ1-5, with 9 bases aligning to TRBD1. The origin of this receptor is an adult with an advanced solid tumor such as melanoma, head and neck, liver or kidney cancer. Sequencing used CD4+ or CD8+ T cells sorted from blood, obtained in a trial of the OX40 agonist ivuxolimab. The CDR3: CATSTKPRTGGNQPQHF. The CDR3 bases are TGTGCCACCAGCACTAAACCAAGGACAGGGGGCAATCAGCCCCAGCATTTT. The full variable domain, its missing parts supplied by reference TRBV15 and TRBJ1-5, is DAMVIQNPRYQVTQFGKPVTLSCSQTLNHNVMYWYQQKSSQAPKLLFHYYDKDFNNEADTPDNFQSRRPNTSFCFLDIRSPGLGDTAMYLCATSTKPRTGGNQPQHFGDGTRLSIL.